This T cell receptor (beta chain) was documented in a study of cytomegalovirus exposure and HLA in healthy donors. Study findings and constraints: Listed as cytomegalovirus-associated were 150 or so TCR beta chains.

Germline CDR1 MNHNY, CDR2 SVGAGI (reference sequence). The trim removed 0 bases at V and 5 bases at J, leaving 3 bases unmatched. The CDR3 has 16 amino acids. PCR employed 60 Vbeta and 13 Jbeta primers. Sequencing used immunoSEQ multiplex PCR; TCRdb keeps in-frame clones, though not all of them. The sample yields about 110,000 clones, about 76% seen once. Comment on this clone: The antigen is undetermined.

Sequencing used PBMCs. The rearrangement links TRBV6-6 to TRBJ1-6; 8 bases are a match to TRBD1. The sequence was obtained from a man aged 25-45 years in good health and CMV-seropositive. CDR3 protein: CASSYSDRGDNSPLHF. The CDR3 DNA sequence: TGTGCCAGCAGTTACTCCGACAGGGGCGATAATTCACCCCTCCACTTT.